The subject of this entry is one T cell receptor beta chain. Germline V gene lookup returns CDR1 SGHDT and CDR2 YYEEEE. Trimming left V 4 bases short and J 2 bases short, with 13 bases between. CDR3 length: 15 amino acids. The source of the sample is a study of blood T cell repertoires in COVID-19. Sequenced by immunoSEQ multiplex PCR; TCRdb stores in-frame clones only, minus some. The repertoire includes under 350,000 clones, around 88% of them detected once, and 4.6% sits in the top ten. Sample: peripheral blood. The origin of this receptor is a man in his forties or fifties with acute or convalescent COVID-19. The rearrangement joins TRBV5-6 to TRBJ1-3; D might be TRBD1 (5 bases). The CDR3 sequence is CASSGRDSAGNTIYF. The CDR3 region has the DNA TGTGCCAGCAGCGGCAGGGATTCGGCTGGAAACACCATATATTTT. Full variable domain (outside the CDR3, taken from reference TRBV5-6 and TRBJ1-3): DAGVTQSPTHLIKTRGQQVTLRCSPKSGHDTVSWYQQALGQGPQFIFQYYEEEERQRGNFPDRFSGHQFPNYSSELNVNALLLGDSALYLCASSGRDSAGNTIYFGEGSWLTVV.